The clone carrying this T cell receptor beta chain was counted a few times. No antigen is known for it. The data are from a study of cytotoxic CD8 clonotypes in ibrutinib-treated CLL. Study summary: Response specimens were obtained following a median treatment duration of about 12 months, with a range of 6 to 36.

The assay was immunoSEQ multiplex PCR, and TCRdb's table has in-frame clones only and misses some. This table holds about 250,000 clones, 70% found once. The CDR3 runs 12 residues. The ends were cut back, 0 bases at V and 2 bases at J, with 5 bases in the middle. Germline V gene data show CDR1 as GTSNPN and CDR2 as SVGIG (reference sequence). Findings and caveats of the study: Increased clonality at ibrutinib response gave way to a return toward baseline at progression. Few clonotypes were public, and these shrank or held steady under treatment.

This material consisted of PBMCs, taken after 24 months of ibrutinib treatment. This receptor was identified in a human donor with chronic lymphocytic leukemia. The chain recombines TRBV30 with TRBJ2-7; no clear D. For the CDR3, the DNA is TGTGCCTGGAGTGTATTGGCCTACGAGCAGTACTTC. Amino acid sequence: CAWSVLAYEQYF.